Listed here are 17 T cell receptor beta chains from one sample, sequenced in a study of control samples from healthy donors and cancer patients. Generated by immunoSEQ multiplex PCR, the TCRdb table keeps only in-frame clones and is missing some. This table has 90,000 to 100,000 clones, 79% appearing once. Sequenced material: blood. Every receptor here comes from a woman younger than 45 in good health.

J is TRBJ2-4 and V is TRBV6-1; D might be TRBD2 (5 bases). With 2 bases removed from V and 0 bases from J, the gap between germline ends came to 17 bases. Germline lookup yields CDR1 MNHNS and CDR2 SASEGT. The CDR3 has 18 amino acids. The CDR3 region has the DNA TGTGCCAGCAGTGAACCACGAGGGCCCCGTATAGCCAAAAACATTCAGTACTTC. Its translation: CASSEPRGPRIAKNIQYF.

The chain carries TRBV6-5 and TRBJ2-3; 8 bases map to TRBD2. Germline-derived CDR1 and CDR2 are MNHEY and SVGAGI. With 8 bases clipped from V and 5 bases from J, the junction kept 9 bases outside the gene matches. The CDR3 loop spans 14 amino acids. The CDR3: CASPGLGRVDTQYF. As DNA, the CDR3 is TGTGCCAGCCCGGGACTAGGTAGGGTAGATACGCAGTATTTT.

This chain uses TRBV2 with TRBJ1-1; D unclear. There are 13 residues in the CDR3. Germline assignment: CDR1 SNHLY and CDR2 FYNNEI. The V and J ends lost 3 bases and 4 bases respectively, with 9 bases between them. CDR3 sequence reads: CASSESRGTEAFF. As DNA, the CDR3 is TGTGCCAGCAGTGAGTCGAGAGGCACTGAAGCTTTCTTT.

The chain employs TRBV6-2 or TRBV6-3 and TRBJ2-1, with D unclear. The CDR3 spans 12 residues. V gave up 5 bases and J gave up 4 bases, with 6 bases separating them. Germline V gene sequence: CDR1 MNHEY, CDR2 SVGEGT. CDR3 sequence reads: CASSLLYNEQFF. For the CDR3, the DNA is TGTGCCAGCAGTCTCTTATACAATGAGCAGTTCTTC.

As to this clone: It is unclear where the CDR3 begins or ends on the DNA, so no DNA is shown, and the CDR3 is as TCRdb lists it. V usage is TRBV21-1 and J usage is TRBJ2-4; TRBD1, the table's D call, was not compared with the DNA. TRBV21-1 is a listed pseudogene. The CDR3 is 19 amino acids long, termini counted. The CDR3 reads CASSKVAQGSRGAKNIQYF.

The chain recombines TRBV6-5 with TRBJ1-5, with D possibly TRBD1 on 5 matching bases. V was shortened by 5 bases and J by 0 bases, with 11 bases between the two germline ends. The CDR3 runs 15 residues. Germline values: CDR1 MNHEY, CDR2 SVGAGI. The CDR3 nucleotides are TGTGCCAGCAGTATTAAGGGGTATAGCAATCAGCCCCAGCATTTT. The encoded protein is CASSIKGYSNQPQHF.

The V and J genes are TRBV24-1 and TRBJ2-1, with TRBD1 identical over 12 bases. Trimming removed 6 bases from V and 9 bases from J; junction bases left unmatched: 5. CDR3 length equals 14 residues. Germline V gene data show CDR1 as KGHDR and CDR2 as SFDVKD. CDR3 in amino acids: CATSKGTGGSEQFF. In DNA form, the CDR3 reads TGTGCCACCAGTAAGGGGACAGGGGGCAGTGAGCAGTTCTTC.

The DNA of the CDR3 is TGCGCCAGCAGCTTGGCCGGAGATACGCAGTATTTT. Amino acids: CASSLAGDTQYF. The chain has TRBV5-1 and TRBJ2-3; no reliable D call. Germline values: CDR1 SGHRS, CDR2 YFSETQ. The CDR3 spans 12 residues. The ends were cut back, 0 bases at V and 5 bases at J, with 4 bases in the middle.

This sequence joins TRBV6-6 and TRBJ2-7; D is perhaps TRBD2 (5 bases). Between the trimmed V and J ends, which lost 6 bases and 9 bases, there was a span of 18 bases. The germline CDR1 and CDR2 sequences are MNHNY and SVGAGI (reference sequence). This CDR3 comprises 13 residues. This chain's CDR3 is CASRRGSMRGQYF. The CDR3 coding sequence is TGTGCCAGCAGGCGAGGGTCAATGCGCGGGCAGTACTTC.

The V gene is TRBV30, the J gene TRBJ1-2; weak D call: TRBD1 (6 bases). Germline CDR1 GTSNPN, CDR2 SVGIG (reference sequence). The CDR3 is 14 residues long. Trimming shortened V by 5 bases and J by 0 bases, and 13 bases separated the two germline ends. CDR3 amino acids: CAWSGTPANYGYTF. The CDR3 region has the DNA TGTGCCTGGTCCGGGACACCTGCTAACTATGGCTACACCTTC.

The chain recombines TRBV29-1 with TRBJ1-5; TRBD1 is a possible D gene (5 bases). Germline V lookup: CDR1 SQVTM, CDR2 ANQGSEA. The CDR3 is made up of 13 amino acids. Trimming removed 7 bases at V and 0 bases at J, with 10 bases between. The CDR3 nucleotides are TGCAGCGGGAGGGACGGTAGCAATCAGCCCCAGCATTTT. Translating it yields CSGRDGSNQPQHF. Together with reference TRBV29-1 and TRBJ1-5, the CDR3 gives the full variable domain: SAVISQKPSRDICQRGTSLTIQCQVDSQVTMMFWYRQQPGQSLTLIATANQGSEATYESGFVIDKFPISRPNLTFSTLTVSNMSPEDSSIYLCSGRDGSNQPQHFGDGTRLSIL.

This chain links TRBV7-2 with TRBJ2-2, with 8 bases matching TRBD1. Germline V gene data show CDR1 as SGHTA and CDR2 as FQGNSA. V was clipped by 5 bases and J by 4 bases; unmatched bases: 9. The CDR3 is made up of 16 amino acids. The CDR3 here is CASSKRTGRGTGELFF. DNA for the CDR3: TGTGCCAGCAGCAAGCGGACAGGGCGGGGCACCGGGGAGCTGTTTTTT.

The rearrangement links TRBV6-1 to TRBJ1-6; a weak D match, TRBD1 (6 bases). The CDR3 has 16 amino acids. Trimming pared 3 bases from V and 0 bases from J, leaving 9 bases between. Per the germline V gene, CDR1 is MNHNS and CDR2 is SASEGT. The CDR3 spells CASSERGSSYNSPLHF. The CDR3 nucleotides are TGTGCCAGCAGTGAGAGGGGGAGCTCCTATAATTCACCCCTCCACTTT.

The chain recombines TRBV19 with TRBJ1-1; tentatively, D is TRBD1 (6 bases). The CDR3 covers 15 residues. The V end was cut by 6 bases, the J end by 3 bases, with 17 bases between. Germline V gene data show CDR1 as LNHDA and CDR2 as SQIVND (reference sequence). The CDR3 DNA follows: TGTGCCAGTAGCGATATCCGAGGGGGGGACACTGAAGCTTTCTTT. Amino acids: CASSDIRGGDTEAFF.

The chain uses TRBV3-1 (or the pseudogene TRBV3-2) and TRBJ2-7; D is unclear. Germline CDR1 reads LGHDT; CDR2 reads YNNKEL (reference sequence). The CDR3 runs 12 residues. Trimming took off 1 base at V and 3 bases at J, with 4 bases between the two ends. The CDR3 protein is CASSQAVYEQYF. The CDR3 nucleotides are TGTGCCAGCAGCCAAGCGGTCTACGAGCAGTACTTC.

The rearrangement uses TRBV19 and TRBJ1-2; the match to TRBD1 covers 7 bases. V lost 4 bases, J lost 2 bases, and 4 bases stayed unmatched. Looked up from germline, CDR1 is LNHDA and CDR2 is SQIVND (reference sequence). There are 14 residues in the CDR3. The CDR3 nucleotides are TGTGCCAGTAGTACACGGACAGGCAACTATGGCTACACCTTC. Encoded protein: CASSTRTGNYGYTF. Looking up the rest from reference TRBV19 and TRBJ1-2 gives the full variable domain: DGGITQSPKYLFRKEGQNVTLSCEQNLNHDAMYWYRQDPGQGLRLIYYSQIVNDFQKGDIAEGYSVSREKKESFPLTVTSAQKNPTAFYLCASSTRTGNYGYTFGSGTRLTVV.

This clone was detected once. The CDR3 loop reads CASSHPGQGHSYEQYF. In DNA, the CDR3 is TGTGCCAGCTCACATCCCGGACAGGGTCACTCCTACGAGCAGTACTTC. This chain joins TRBV18 and TRBJ2-7; 8 bases agree with TRBD1. Germline V gene lookup returns CDR1 KGHSH and CDR2 LQKENI. Trimming removed 4 bases from V and 0 bases from J; junction bases left unmatched: 8. The CDR3 contains 16 residues.